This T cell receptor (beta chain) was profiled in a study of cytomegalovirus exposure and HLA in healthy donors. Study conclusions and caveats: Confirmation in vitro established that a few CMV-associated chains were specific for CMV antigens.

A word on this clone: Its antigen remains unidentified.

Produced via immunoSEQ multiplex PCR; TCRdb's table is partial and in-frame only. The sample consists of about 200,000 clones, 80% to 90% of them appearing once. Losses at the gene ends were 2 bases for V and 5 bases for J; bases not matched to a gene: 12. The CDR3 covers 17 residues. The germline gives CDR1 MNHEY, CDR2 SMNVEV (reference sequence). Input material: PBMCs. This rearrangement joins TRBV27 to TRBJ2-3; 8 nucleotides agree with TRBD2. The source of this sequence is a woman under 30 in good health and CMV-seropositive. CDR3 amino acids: CASSLIAGGGRQDTQYF. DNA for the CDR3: TGTGCCAGCAGTTTAATTGCGGGAGGCGGGAGGCAAGATACGCAGTATTTT.